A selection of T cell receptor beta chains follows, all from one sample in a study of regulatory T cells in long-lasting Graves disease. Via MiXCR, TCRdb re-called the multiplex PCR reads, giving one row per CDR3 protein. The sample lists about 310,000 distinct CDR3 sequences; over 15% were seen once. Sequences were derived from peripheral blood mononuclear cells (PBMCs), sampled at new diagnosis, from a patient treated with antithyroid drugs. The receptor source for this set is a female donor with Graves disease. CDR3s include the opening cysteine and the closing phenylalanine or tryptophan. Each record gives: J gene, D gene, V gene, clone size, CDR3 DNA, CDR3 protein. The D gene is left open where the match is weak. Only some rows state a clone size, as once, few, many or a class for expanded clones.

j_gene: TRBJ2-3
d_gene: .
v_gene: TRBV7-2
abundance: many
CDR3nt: TGTGCCAGCGGGCTTGCGGACTACACAGATACGCAGTATTTT
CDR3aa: CASGLADYTDTQYF

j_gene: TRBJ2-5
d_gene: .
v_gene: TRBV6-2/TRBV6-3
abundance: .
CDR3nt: TGTGCCATCAGTGACAGAGGGCAGGGTGGTATAGAGACCCAGTACTTC
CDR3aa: CAISDRGQGGIETQYF

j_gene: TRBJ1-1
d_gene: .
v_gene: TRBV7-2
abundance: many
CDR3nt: TGTGCCAGCAGCTTGGGGTACACTGAAGCTTTCTTT
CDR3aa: CASSLGYTEAFF

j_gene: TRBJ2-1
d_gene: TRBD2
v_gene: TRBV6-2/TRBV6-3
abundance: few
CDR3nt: TGTGCCAGCAGTTACCCTCCTGACCCGGGCGGGGGGCAGTTCTTC
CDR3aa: CASSYPPDPGGGQFF

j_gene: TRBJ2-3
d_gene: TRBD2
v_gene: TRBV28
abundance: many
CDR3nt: TGTGCCAGCAGTTCTCTAGCGGGAGGTTTAAATACGCAGTATTTT
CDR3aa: CASSSLAGGLNTQYF

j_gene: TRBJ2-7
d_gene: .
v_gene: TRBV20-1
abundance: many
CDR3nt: TGCAGTGCTGGTCACAAGGCAGCCGAGCAGTACTTC
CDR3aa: CSAGHKAAEQYF

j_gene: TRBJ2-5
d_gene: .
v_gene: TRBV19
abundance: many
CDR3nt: TGTGCCAGTAGTCGGGCTCAAGAGACCCAGTACTTC
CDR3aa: CASSRAQETQYF

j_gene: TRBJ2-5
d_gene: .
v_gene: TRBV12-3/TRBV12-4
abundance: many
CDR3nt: TGTGCCAGCAGTCTCCCCCGGGAGACCCAGTACTTC
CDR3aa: CASSLPRETQYF

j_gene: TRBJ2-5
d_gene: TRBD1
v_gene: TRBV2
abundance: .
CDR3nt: TGTGCCAGCAGGGCCGGGACAGGGTTTCTCCTGGAGACCCAGTACTTC
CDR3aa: CASRAGTGFLLETQYF

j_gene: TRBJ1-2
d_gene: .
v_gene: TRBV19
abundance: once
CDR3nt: TGTGCCAGTGGAGGGGACTTCTTGGGAGGCTACACCTTC
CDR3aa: CASGGDFLGGYTF